The sequence of this T cell receptor (beta chain) was determined in a study of early T cells in non-severe SARS-CoV-2 infection. About the study: Sequencing used unsorted whole-blood bulk RNA, so chains lack pairing. Whole-study results and caveats: Private and CD4 specificities were missed by VDJdb matching, which favored anti-spike CD8 responses.

This clonotype has a count of ten or more. Its specificity is not known. Attached unique molecular identifiers marked individual cDNA molecules. TCRdb independently ran MiXCR on the 5' RACE reads; one entry per CDR3 protein. The repertoire holds around 50,000 distinct CDR3 sequences, with roughly 7.7% as singletons. Germline V gene data show CDR1 as SGHAT and CDR2 as FQNNGV. V lost 1 base to trimming and J lost 7 bases, with 11 bases between them. The CDR3 loop spans 14 amino acids. This clonotype was obtained from an adult who was a healthcare worker with PCR-confirmed SARS-CoV-2 infection or an uninfected control (not recorded which). The sequenced sample consisted of whole blood. The V call is TRBV11-2, the J call TRBJ2-1; tentatively, D is TRBD2 (6 bases). The CDR3 DNA reads TGTGCCAGCAGCTTAGTTCGCGGGGCAAATGAGCAGTTCTTC. Translation gives CASSLVRGANEQFF.